One T cell receptor (beta chain) is described in this entry. The data stem from a study of pediatric ulcerative colitis. During colonoscopy, one to two rectal pinch biopsies were collected. Sequencing used immunoSEQ multiplex PCR; TCRdb keeps in-frame clones, though not all of them. The sample records under 50,000 clones, under 80% being singletons. Trimming stripped 1 base from V and 5 bases from J, with 9 bases between. Germline CDR1 SEHNR, CDR2 FQNEAQ (reference sequence). The CDR3 is made up of 14 amino acids. The chain recombines TRBV7-9 with TRBJ2-1; no clear D. The sequenced material came from gut tissue. This TCR derives from a girl under 18 with moderate ulcerative colitis. The CDR3 sequence: CASSLGQLNNEQFF. As DNA, the CDR3 is TGTGCCAGCAGCTTAGGGCAGTTAAACAATGAGCAGTTCTTC.